One sample yielded the 21 T cell receptor beta chains listed below, sequenced in a study of cytomegalovirus exposure and HLA in healthy donors. The PCR made use of 60 Vbeta and 13 Jbeta primers. Sequenced by immunoSEQ multiplex PCR; TCRdb stores in-frame clones only, minus some. This sample yields under 110,000 clones, of which about 80% are seen a single time; about 4% belongs to the top ten. Sequenced input: PBMCs. The receptors stem from a man in his forties in good health and CMV-seronegative.

The chain joins TRBV19 to TRBJ1-2; D perhaps matches TRBD1 (5 bases). With 4 bases removed from V and 6 bases from J, the gap between germline ends came to 21 bases. The CDR3 is 16 residues long. Germline V gene lookup returns CDR1 LNHDA and CDR2 SQIVND (reference sequence). CDR3 in amino acids: CASSTQGVGGDHGYTF. CDR3 coding DNA: TGTGCCAGTAGTACCCAAGGGGTCGGGGGAGACCATGGCTACACCTTC.

Here the CDR3 DNA reads TGTGCCAGCTCTCGAGGCAGCTACGAGCAGTACTTC. It translates to CASSRGSYEQYF. This rearrangement joins TRBV18 to TRBJ2-7; D is unclear. Trimming took off 6 bases at V and 3 bases at J, with 9 bases between the two ends. This CDR3 spans 12 amino acids. Germline-derived CDR1 and CDR2 are KGHSH and LQKENI.

The rearrangement uses TRBV27 and TRBJ1-2; a possible D gene is TRBD1 (5 bases). Between the trimmed V and J ends, which lost 4 bases and 4 bases, there was a span of 13 bases. Germline CDR1 is MNHEY and CDR2 is SMNVEV (reference sequence). This CDR3 spans 14 amino acids. The CDR3 nucleotides read TGTGCCAGCAGTTCCCAACAGGAGATCTATGGCTACACCTTC. Its translation: CASSSQQEIYGYTF.

This clone has a single count. The chain joins TRBV6-5 to TRBJ1-2, with D maybe TRBD1 (5 bases). The CDR3 covers 14 residues. The V and J ends lost 7 bases and 6 bases respectively, with 18 bases between them. Germline V gene sequence: CDR1 MNHEY, CDR2 SVGAGI. Here the CDR3 DNA reads TGTGCCAGCAATCTTACACGGGGGGGGGATGGCTACACCTTC. Translated, it gives CASNLTRGGDGYTF.

With regard to this clone: The germline gene is not matched at one end of the junction; a read error may be the cause. V is TRBV19 and J is TRBJ1-5, with 7 bases identical to TRBD1. The germline gives CDR1 LNHDA, CDR2 SQIVND (reference sequence). The CDR3 is 12 amino acids. The CDR3 sequence: CASSIAGQSVNF. CDR3 in DNA: TGTGCCAGTAGTATCGCGGGACAGTCGGTAAATTTT.

The chain couples TRBV10-3 to TRBJ2-1, with 7 bases matching TRBD2. The germline gives CDR1 ENHRY, CDR2 SYGVKD. The CDR3 covers 17 residues. V lost 2 bases, J lost 2 bases, and 9 bases stayed unmatched. DNA for the CDR3: TGTGCCATCAGTGAGCCGGAGGGAGGGTCCACCTACAATGAGCAGTTCTTC. It translates to CAISEPEGGSTYNEQFF.

This clone occurred many times. V gene TRBV9 combines with J gene TRBJ2-3; a weak D match, TRBD2 (5 bases). V lost 0 bases and J lost 8, with 7 bases in between. Per the germline V gene, CDR1 is SGDLS and CDR2 is YYNGEE. The CDR3 runs to 12 residues. The chain's CDR3 is CASSVARGTQYF. In DNA, the CDR3 is TGTGCCAGCAGCGTAGCCCGGGGTACGCAGTATTTT.

The V and J genes are TRBV20-1 and TRBJ2-5; the D is unclear. V shed 3 bases and J shed 5 bases, with 7 bases lying between them. Germline lookup yields CDR1 DFQATT and CDR2 SNEGSKA (reference sequence). The CDR3 contains 11 residues. The CDR3 sequence is CSASLAETQYF. In nucleotides, the CDR3 is TGCAGTGCTAGTTTAGCCGAGACCCAGTACTTC.

This clone was recorded only once. The CDR3 spells CASSWSDTEAFF. The CDR3 DNA sequence: TGTGCCAGCAGCTGGAGCGACACTGAAGCTTTCTTT. V and J are TRBV5-6 and TRBJ1-1, with D unresolved. CDR3 length: 12 residues. Germline CDR1 and CDR2: SGHDT and YYEEEE. Trimming shortened V by 3 bases and J by 3 bases, and 6 bases separated the two germline ends. The full variable domain, its missing parts supplied by reference TRBV5-6 and TRBJ1-1, is DAGVTQSPTHLIKTRGQQVTLRCSPKSGHDTVSWYQQALGQGPQFIFQYYEEEERQRGNFPDRFSGHQFPNYSSELNVNALLLGDSALYLCASSWSDTEAFFGQGTRLTVV.

The chain links TRBV10-3 to TRBJ1-2, with D perhaps TRBD1 (5 bases). Germline loops: CDR1 ENHRY, CDR2 SYGVKD. The CDR3 spans 17 residues. Trimming took off 6 bases at V and 2 bases at J, with 22 bases between the two ends. The CDR3 DNA reads TGTGCCATCAGCCCTGGGGCAAACACAAGACGCAACTATGGCTACACCTTC. Its translation is CAISPGANTRRNYGYTF.

This clone has a handful of counts. The chain combines TRBV5-6 with TRBJ1-2, with D perhaps matching TRBD1 (6 bases). The V end lost 4 bases, the J end lost 2 bases, and 9 bases lay between the germline ends. Germline loops: CDR1 SGHDT, CDR2 YYEEEE. This CDR3 is built from 13 residues. The CDR3 sequence is CASSPQGNYGYTF. The CDR3 DNA is TGTGCCAGCAGCCCGCAGGGGAACTATGGCTACACCTTC.

This clone has just a few counts. V usage is TRBV11-3 and J usage is TRBJ2-6; possible D gene TRBD1, 6 bases. This CDR3 is 18 amino acids long. Trimming cost V 5 bases and J 4 bases, with 21 bases left between them. Germline V gene data show CDR1 as SGHNT and CDR2 as YENEEA. The CDR3 is CASSPGGRGALGANVLTF. The CDR3 coding sequence is TGTGCCAGCAGCCCTGGGGGCAGGGGCGCCTTGGGGGCCAACGTCCTGACTTTC.

The J gene is TRBJ1-2, the V gene TRBV6-5; D is ambiguous. Germline V gene lookup returns CDR1 MNHEY and CDR2 SVGAGI. The CDR3 is made up of 16 amino acids. Between the trimmed V and J ends, which lost 0 bases and 4 bases, there was a span of 15 bases. The CDR3 DNA sequence: TGTGCCAGCAGTTACTCGAGTGGGAGCGAGTCCTATGGCTACACCTTC. It translates to CASSYSSGSESYGYTF.

CDR3 DNA sequence: TGTGCCAGCAGCTTGGCGCCTAGCGGGGGGGCGGAGACCCAGTACTTC. This codes for CASSLAPSGGAETQYF. The V gene is TRBV5-4, the J gene TRBJ2-5; 12 bases match TRBD2. The CDR3 extends over 16 amino acids. Germline lookup yields CDR1 SGHNT and CDR2 YYREEE (reference sequence). After removal of 0 bases from V and 5 bases from J, the junction contained 5 bases not matched to a gene.

The J gene is TRBJ1-1, the V gene TRBV10-2, with TRBD1 matching over 9 bases. The CDR3 covers 13 residues. Germline assignment: CDR1 WSHSY and CDR2 SAAADI. The V and J ends lost 7 bases and 1 base, in that order; junction bases with no gene match: 1. This chain's CDR3 is CASMGQGNTEAFF. The DNA for the CDR3 is TGCGCCAGCATGGGACAGGGGAACACTGAAGCTTTCTTT.

The rearrangement uses TRBV5-1 and TRBJ2-3; the D gene is possibly TRBD2 (6 bases). The CDR3 is 17 amino acids. The germline V and J ends were trimmed by 3 bases and 2 bases, with 19 bases remaining between them. Germline V gene sequence: CDR1 SGHRS, CDR2 YFSETQ. The CDR3 DNA reads as TGCGCCAGCAGCTCCAGCCCCGGGACTCGGATCACAGATACGCAGTATTTT. This encodes CASSSSPGTRITDTQYF.

The chain employs TRBV27 and TRBJ2-7; a weak D match, TRBD1 (6 bases). Germline V gives CDR1 MNHEY, CDR2 SMNVEV (reference sequence). V lost 5 bases and J lost 8, with 22 bases in between. This CDR3 comprises 15 residues. The CDR3 spells CASSPTTLNRVKQYF. The CDR3 DNA reads as TGTGCCAGCAGTCCCACAACCCTAAACAGGGTAAAGCAGTACTTC.

The V and J genes are TRBV5-1 and TRBJ1-2; the match to TRBD1 covers 7 bases. Germline-derived CDR1 and CDR2 are SGHRS and YFSETQ. J gave up 4 bases and V 4 bases, and 4 bases lay outside the gene matches. The CDR3 extends over 13 amino acids. The CDR3 sequence is CASSPTGTYGYTF. In DNA, the CDR3 is TGCGCCAGCAGCCCGACAGGGACCTATGGCTACACCTTC.

This chain joins TRBV30 and TRBJ2-7, with D possibly TRBD2 on 5 matching bases. The length of the CDR3 is 13 residues. Trimming shortened V by 5 bases and J by 0 bases, and 11 bases separated the two germline ends. The germline gives CDR1 GTSNPN, CDR2 SVGIG (reference sequence). The CDR3 here is CAWGRRGSYEQYF. As DNA, the CDR3 is TGTGCCTGGGGACGACGGGGCTCCTACGAGCAGTACTTC.

This clone has only a few counts. The chain joins TRBV28 to TRBJ1-1, with D tentatively TRBD1 (5 bases). The CDR3 has 15 amino acids. V was shortened by 4 bases and J by 1 base, with 13 bases between the two germline ends. From germline, CDR1 is MDHEN and CDR2 SYDVKM. CDR3 loop: CASSWGSAGNTEAFF. CDR3 in DNA: TGTGCCAGCAGTTGGGGGTCAGCGGGGAACACTGAAGCTTTCTTT. The entire variable domain, with the rest obtained from reference TRBV28 and TRBJ1-1, is as follows: DVKVTQSSRYLVKRTGEKVFLECVQDMDHENMFWYRQDPGLGLRLIYFSYDVKMKEKGDIPEGYSVSREKKERFSLILESASTNQTSMYLCASSWGSAGNTEAFFGQGTRLTVV.

J is TRBJ2-7 and V is TRBV7-9; D might be TRBD2 (5 bases). The CDR3 loop spans 11 amino acids. CDR1 and CDR2 from the germline V gene are SEHNR and FQNEAQ (reference sequence). This chain's CDR3 is CSTTGTYEQYF. Written as DNA, the CDR3 is TGTTCCACCACGGGGACCTACGAGCAGTACTTC.